The clone carrying this T cell receptor (beta chain) showed up many times. Its specificity is not known. This CDR3 contains 14 residues. CDR1 SGHTA and CDR2 FQGNSA come from the germline V gene. V lost 4 bases and J 0 bases, leaving 7 bases between the germline ends. Expressed TCRB transcripts got sequenced, as all isolated RNA was reverse transcribed. Clones were read by immunoSEQ multiplex PCR, and TCRdb kept only the in-frame ones, dropping some. The table has 300,000 to 450,000 clones, 9.6% seen once. The data originate from a study of beta chain features in type 1 diabetes. Study-wide results and limits: TCRB CDR3 length was moderately but significantly reduced in all four CD4+ subsets of Type 1 diabetes patients.

J is TRBJ1-5 and V is TRBV7-2; D is unclear. The source is a man aged 30 to 39 with type 1 diabetes. The sample consisted of central memory CD4+ T cells from blood. Here the CDR3 reads CASSSTHSNQPQHF. CDR3 DNA sequence: TGTGCCAGCAGCTCCACACATAGCAATCAGCCCCAGCATTTT.